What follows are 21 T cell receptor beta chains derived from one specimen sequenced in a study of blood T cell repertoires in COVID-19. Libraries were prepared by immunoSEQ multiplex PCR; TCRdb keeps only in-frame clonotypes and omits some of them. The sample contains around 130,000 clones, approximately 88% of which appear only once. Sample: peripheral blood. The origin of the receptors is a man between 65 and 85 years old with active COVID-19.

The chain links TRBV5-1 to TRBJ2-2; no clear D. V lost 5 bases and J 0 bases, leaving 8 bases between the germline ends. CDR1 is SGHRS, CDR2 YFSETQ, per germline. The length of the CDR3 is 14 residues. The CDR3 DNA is TGCGCCAGCAGGGAGCGTACGAACACCGGGGAGCTGTTTTTT. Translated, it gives CASRERTNTGELFF.

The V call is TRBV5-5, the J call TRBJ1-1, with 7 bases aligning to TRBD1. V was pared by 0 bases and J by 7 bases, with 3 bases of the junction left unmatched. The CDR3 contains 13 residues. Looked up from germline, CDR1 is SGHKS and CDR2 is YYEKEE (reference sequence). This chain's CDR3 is CASSLGTGDEAFF. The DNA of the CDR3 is TGTGCCAGCAGCTTGGGGACAGGCGATGAAGCTTTCTTT.

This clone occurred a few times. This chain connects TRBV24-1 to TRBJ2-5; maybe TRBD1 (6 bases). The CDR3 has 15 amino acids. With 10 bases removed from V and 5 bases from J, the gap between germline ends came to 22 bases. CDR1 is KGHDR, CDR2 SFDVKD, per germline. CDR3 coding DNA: TGTGCCACAGCGTCGTCACAGGGAGCTGTGGAGACCCAGTACTTC. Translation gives CATASSQGAVETQYF.

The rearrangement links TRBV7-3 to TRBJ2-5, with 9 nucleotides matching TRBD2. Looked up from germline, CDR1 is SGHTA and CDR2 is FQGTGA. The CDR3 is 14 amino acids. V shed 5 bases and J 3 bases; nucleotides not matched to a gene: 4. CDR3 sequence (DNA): TGTGCCAGCAGCCCGATAGCGGGAGAAGAGACCCAGTACTTC. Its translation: CASSPIAGEETQYF.

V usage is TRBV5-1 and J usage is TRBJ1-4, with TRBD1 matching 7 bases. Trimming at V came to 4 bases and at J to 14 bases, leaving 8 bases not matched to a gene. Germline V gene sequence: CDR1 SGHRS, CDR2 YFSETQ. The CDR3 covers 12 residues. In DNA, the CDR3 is TGCGCCAGCAGCGAACCGGGACAGATCCTGTTTTTT. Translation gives CASSEPGQILFF.

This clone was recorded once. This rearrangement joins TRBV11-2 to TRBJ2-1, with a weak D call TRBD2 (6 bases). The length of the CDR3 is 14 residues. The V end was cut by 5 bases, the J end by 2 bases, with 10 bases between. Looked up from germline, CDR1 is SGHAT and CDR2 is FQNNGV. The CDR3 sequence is CASSHSGPYNEQFF. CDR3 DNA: TGTGCCAGCAGCCATAGCGGACCCTACAATGAGCAGTTCTTC.

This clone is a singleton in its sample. The CDR3 loop is CASSPGTSGSKTQYF. The CDR3 bases are TGCGCCAGCAGCCCAGGGACTAGCGGGAGTAAGACCCAGTACTTC. V and J are TRBV4-1 and TRBJ2-5, with 14 bases aligning to TRBD2. CDR3 length equals 15 residues. Trimming took 4 bases from V and 6 from J; bases not matched to a gene: 4. CDR1 and CDR2 from the germline V gene are MGHRA and YSYEKL.

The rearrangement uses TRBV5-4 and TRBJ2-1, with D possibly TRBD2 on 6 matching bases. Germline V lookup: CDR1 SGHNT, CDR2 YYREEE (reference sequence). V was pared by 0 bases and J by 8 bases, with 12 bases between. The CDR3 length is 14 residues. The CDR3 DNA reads TGTGCCAGCAGCTTGGAAACGGGAGCGGATGAGCAGTTCTTC. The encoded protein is CASSLETGADEQFF.

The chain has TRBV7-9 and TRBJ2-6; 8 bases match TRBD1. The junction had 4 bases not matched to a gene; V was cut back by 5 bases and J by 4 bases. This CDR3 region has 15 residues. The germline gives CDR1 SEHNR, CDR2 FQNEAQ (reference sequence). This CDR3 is CASSPGGFGANVLTF. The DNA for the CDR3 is TGTGCCAGCAGCCCAGGGGGCTTCGGGGCCAACGTCCTGACTTTC.

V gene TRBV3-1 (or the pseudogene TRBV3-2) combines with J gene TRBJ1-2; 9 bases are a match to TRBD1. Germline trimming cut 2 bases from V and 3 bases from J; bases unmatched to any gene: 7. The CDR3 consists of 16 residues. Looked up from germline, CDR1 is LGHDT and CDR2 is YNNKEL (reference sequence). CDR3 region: CASSQNRGRLYYGYTF. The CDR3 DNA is TGTGCCAGCAGCCAAAACAGGGGGCGCCTATACTATGGCTACACCTTC.

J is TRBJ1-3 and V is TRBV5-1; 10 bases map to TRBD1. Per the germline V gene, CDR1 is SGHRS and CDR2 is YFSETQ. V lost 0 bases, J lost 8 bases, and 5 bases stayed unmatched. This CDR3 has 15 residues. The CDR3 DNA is TGCGCCAGCAGCTTGGTGACAGGGGGCGCGGACACCATATATTTT. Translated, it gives CASSLVTGGADTIYF.

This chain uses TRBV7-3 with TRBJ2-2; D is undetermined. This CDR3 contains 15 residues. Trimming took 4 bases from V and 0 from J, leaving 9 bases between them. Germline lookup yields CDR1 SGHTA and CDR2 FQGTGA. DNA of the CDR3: TGTGCCAGCAGCTCGAGTTTCGCGAACACCGGGGAGCTGTTTTTT. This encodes CASSSSFANTGELFF.

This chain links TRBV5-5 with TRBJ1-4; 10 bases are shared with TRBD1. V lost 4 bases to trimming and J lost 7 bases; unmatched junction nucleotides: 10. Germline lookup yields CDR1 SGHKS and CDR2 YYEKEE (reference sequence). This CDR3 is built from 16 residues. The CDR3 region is CASSPRQGARIEKLFF. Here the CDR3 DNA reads TGTGCCAGCAGCCCACGACAGGGGGCGCGGATTGAAAAACTGTTTTTT.

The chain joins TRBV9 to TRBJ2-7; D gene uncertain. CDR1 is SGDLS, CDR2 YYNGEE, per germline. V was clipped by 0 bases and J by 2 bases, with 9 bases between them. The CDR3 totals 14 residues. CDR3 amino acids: CASSVGQLAYEQYF. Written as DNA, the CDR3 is TGTGCCAGCAGCGTAGGGCAGCTAGCCTACGAGCAGTACTTC.

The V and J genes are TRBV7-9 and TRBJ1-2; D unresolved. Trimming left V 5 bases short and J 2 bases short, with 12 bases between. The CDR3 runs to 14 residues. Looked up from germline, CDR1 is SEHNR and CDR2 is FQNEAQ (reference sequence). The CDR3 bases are TGTGCCAGCAGCCCTAGAGGATCCAACTATGGCTACACCTTC. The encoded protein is CASSPRGSNYGYTF.

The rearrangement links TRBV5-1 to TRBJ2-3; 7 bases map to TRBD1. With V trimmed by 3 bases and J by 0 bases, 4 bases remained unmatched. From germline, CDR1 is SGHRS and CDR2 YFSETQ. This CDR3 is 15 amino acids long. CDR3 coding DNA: TGCGCCAGCAGCTCTGGACAGGCGAGCACAGATACGCAGTATTTT. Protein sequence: CASSSGQASTDTQYF.

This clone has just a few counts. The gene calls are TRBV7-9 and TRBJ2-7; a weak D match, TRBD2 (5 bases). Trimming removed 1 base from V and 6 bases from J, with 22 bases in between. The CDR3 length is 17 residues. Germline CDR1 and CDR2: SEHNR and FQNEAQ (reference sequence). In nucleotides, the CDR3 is TGTGCCAGCAGCTTAGGGTGGGGAGAGTCTAGTTCCCCCGAGCAGTACTTC. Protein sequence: CASSLGWGESSSPEQYF.

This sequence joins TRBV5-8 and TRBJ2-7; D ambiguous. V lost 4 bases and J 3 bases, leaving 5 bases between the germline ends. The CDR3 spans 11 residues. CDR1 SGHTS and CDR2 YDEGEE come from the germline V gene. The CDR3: CASSLNYEQYF. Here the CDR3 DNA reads TGTGCCAGCAGCCTAAACTACGAGCAGTACTTC.

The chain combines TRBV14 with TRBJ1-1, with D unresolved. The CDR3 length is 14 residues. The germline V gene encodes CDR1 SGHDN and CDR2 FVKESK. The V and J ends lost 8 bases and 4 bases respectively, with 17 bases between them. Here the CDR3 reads CASCLTGELTEAFF. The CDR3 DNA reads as TGTGCCAGCTGCCTAACTGGGGAGCTCACTGAAGCTTTCTTT. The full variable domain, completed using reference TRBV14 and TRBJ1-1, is EAGVTQFPSHSVIEKGQTVTLRCDPISGHDNLYWYRRVMGKEIKFLLHFVKESKQDESGMPNNRFLAERTGGTYSTLKVQPAELEDSGVYFCASCLTGELTEAFFGQGTRLTVV.

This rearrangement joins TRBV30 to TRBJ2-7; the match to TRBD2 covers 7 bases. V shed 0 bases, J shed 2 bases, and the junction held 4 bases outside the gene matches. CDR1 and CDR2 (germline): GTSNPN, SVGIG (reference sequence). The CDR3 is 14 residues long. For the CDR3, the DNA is TGTGCCTGGAGTGTAGGCGGGAGACCCTACGAGCAGTACTTC. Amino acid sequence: CAWSVGGRPYEQYF.

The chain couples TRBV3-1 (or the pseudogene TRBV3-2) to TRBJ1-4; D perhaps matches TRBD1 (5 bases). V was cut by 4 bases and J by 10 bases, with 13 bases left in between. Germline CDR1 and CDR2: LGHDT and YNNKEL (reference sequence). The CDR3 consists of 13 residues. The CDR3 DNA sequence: TGTGCCAGCAGCCCCCGGGGGAATCCAAAACTGTTTTTT. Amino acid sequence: CASSPRGNPKLFF.